Below, 21 T cell receptor beta chains from the same sample are listed, as sequenced in a study of follicular helper T cells after annual influenza vaccination. As to time point: 2015-2016 season, 7 days after influenza vaccination. TCRdb's copy holds only in-frame clones and misses some; the assay was immunoSEQ multiplex PCR. The profile covers roughly 7,000 clones, with 84% appearing a single time and around 0.6% taken by the ten largest. The sample in question was CXCR5- memory CD4+ T cells sorted from blood, obtained 7 days after influenza vaccination. These receptors were taken from an adult who received the influenza vaccine.

The rearrangement joins TRBV18 to TRBJ2-2; D is tentatively TRBD1 or TRBD2 (5 bases each). The CDR3 loop spans 17 amino acids. V was clipped by 0 bases and J by 0 bases, with 11 bases between them. Germline CDR1 KGHSH, CDR2 LQKENI. CDR3 region: CASSPPRGVANTGELFF. Here the CDR3 DNA reads TGTGCCAGCTCACCACCGAGAGGGGTCGCGAACACCGGGGAGCTGTTTTTT. The full variable domain, rest sourced from reference TRBV18 and TRBJ2-2, is NAGVMQNPRHLVRRRGQEARLRCSPMKGHSHVYWYRQLPEEGLKFMVYLQKENIIDESGMPKERFSAEFPKEGPSILRIQQVVRGDSAAYFCASSPPRGVANTGELFFGEGSRLTVL.

This chain uses TRBV7-9 with TRBJ2-2; unclear D gene. V lost 5 bases, J lost 6 bases, and 13 bases lay in between. The CDR3 spans 14 residues. CDR1 and CDR2 from the germline V gene are SEHNR and FQNEAQ (reference sequence). The CDR3 loop reads CASSPRRQAGELFF. CDR3 nucleotides: TGTGCCAGCAGCCCCAGGCGGCAGGCCGGGGAGCTGTTTTTT.

The V call is TRBV6-5, the J call TRBJ1-1; a weak D match, TRBD1 (6 bases). CDR1 is MNHEY, CDR2 SVGAGI, per germline. V lost 9 bases and J 0 bases, leaving 17 bases between the germline ends. The CDR3 extends over 15 amino acids. The CDR3 DNA reads as TGTGCCAGTTTACAGGGAGAGGTAGTGAACACTGAAGCTTTCTTT. It yields the protein CASLQGEVVNTEAFF.

The genes are TRBV7-9 and TRBJ1-2; D gene ambiguous. Germline CDR1 reads SEHNR; CDR2 reads FQNEAQ (reference sequence). The CDR3 totals 14 residues. Trimming left V 4 bases short and J 8 bases short, with 17 bases between. CDR3 sequence: CASSSRGSGGGYTF. The CDR3 region has the DNA TGTGCCAGCAGCTCCAGAGGGTCAGGCGGCGGCTACACCTTC.

The rearrangement joins TRBV19 to TRBJ1-2; a weak D match, TRBD1 (6 bases). The CDR3 length is 15 residues. Germline loops: CDR1 LNHDA, CDR2 SQIVND (reference sequence). The V end lost 9 bases, the J end lost 2 bases, and 19 bases lay between the germline ends. Written as DNA, the CDR3 is TGTGCCAGCCTAGGGACAAGGGTTTCCAACTATGGCTACACCTTC. Encoded protein: CASLGTRVSNYGYTF.

This chain uses TRBV19 with TRBJ1-1, with 8 positions matching TRBD1. Germline V gene data show CDR1 as LNHDA and CDR2 as SQIVND (reference sequence). With V trimmed by 9 bases and J by 1 base, 4 bases remained unmatched. The CDR3 extends over 13 amino acids. This CDR3 reads CASEDRGNTEAFF. The CDR3 DNA reads as TGTGCCAGCGAAGACAGGGGGAACACTGAAGCTTTCTTT.

The rearrangement joins TRBV1 to TRBJ1-5; the tabulated D call, TRBD1, remains unverified against the DNA. TRBV1 corresponds to a pseudogene. The CDR3 has 17 residues. CDR3: CTSSQPPGQYSNQPQHF. The CDR3 nucleotides read TGCACCAGCAGCCAACCGCCGGGACAGTATAGCAATCAGCCCCAGCATTTT.

The count of this clone is one. This chain links TRBV10-3 with TRBJ1-1; TRBD1 matches 7 bases. After removal of 7 bases from V and 2 bases from J, the junction contained 7 bases not matched to a gene. Germline CDR1 and CDR2: ENHRY and SYGVKD. This CDR3 contains 14 residues. In DNA form, the CDR3 reads TGTGCCATCAAGGGGGCCCTAGATAACACTGAAGCTTTCTTT. Translated: CAIKGALDNTEAFF.

V gene TRBV7-9 combines with J gene TRBJ2-3; the D is unclear. The CDR3 contains 16 residues. Germline V gene lookup returns CDR1 SEHNR and CDR2 FQNEAQ (reference sequence). Trimming took off 5 bases at V and 2 bases at J, with 17 bases between the two ends. The CDR3 nucleotides read TGTGCCAGCAGCCCCATGGGTCCAACAACCACAGATACGCAGTATTTT. Amino acids: CASSPMGPTTTDTQYF.

V gene TRBV19 combines with J gene TRBJ2-7, with 10 positions matching TRBD1. CDR3 size: 15 residues. After removal of 4 bases from V and 3 bases from J, the junction contained 6 bases not matched to a gene. Germline V CDR1 and CDR2: LNHDA, SQIVND (reference sequence). This CDR3 reads CASSRVGQGDYEQYF. DNA for the CDR3: TGTGCCAGTAGTAGGGTTGGACAGGGGGACTACGAGCAGTACTTC.

The V and J genes are TRBV6-1 and TRBJ2-1; D is uncertain. This CDR3 region has 14 residues. V lost 7 bases, J lost 5 bases, and 15 bases lay in between. The germline CDR1 and CDR2 sequences are MNHNS and SASEGT. As DNA, the CDR3 is TGTGCCAGCACATCGACGCGATCTAACAATGAGCAGTTCTTC. This codes for CASTSTRSNNEQFF.

The V and J genes are TRBV19 and TRBJ2-1; 12 nucleotides align to TRBD2. With V trimmed by 3 bases and J by 10 bases, 13 bases remained unmatched. Germline CDR1 reads LNHDA; CDR2 reads SQIVND (reference sequence). The CDR3 runs 17 residues. In DNA form, the CDR3 reads TGTGCCAGTAGTATTAGACTAGCGGGAGCCCGGCGGGGAGAGCAGTTCTTC. Protein: CASSIRLAGARRGEQFF.

This clone was observed a handful of times. The chain uses TRBV5-5 and TRBJ1-1, with 9 bases aligning to TRBD1. Germline CDR1 reads SGHKS; CDR2 reads YYEKEE (reference sequence). The V gene end was trimmed by 6 bases and the J gene end by 4 bases; junction bases not matched to a gene: 10. There are 15 residues in the CDR3. In DNA form, the CDR3 reads TGTGCCAGCAACCAACAGGGGGCTCTGGTCACTGAAGCTTTCTTT. Translated: CASNQQGALVTEAFF.

CDR3 residues: CASRRGTEAFF. The CDR3 DNA sequence: TGTGCCAGCAGAAGGGGGACTGAAGCTTTCTTT. The chain carries TRBV11-2 and TRBJ1-1, with D possibly being TRBD1 (6 bases). Germline V lookup: CDR1 SGHAT, CDR2 FQNNGV. The CDR3 is 11 amino acids. Trimming took off 6 bases at V and 5 bases at J, with 7 bases between the two ends.

This chain joins TRBV19 and TRBJ2-7, with 13 positions matching TRBD2. Looked up from germline, CDR1 is LNHDA and CDR2 is SQIVND (reference sequence). Trimming cost V 5 bases and J 3 bases; bases outside gene matches: 4. CDR3 length equals 15 residues. As DNA, the CDR3 is TGTGCCAGTAGTGTACTAGCGGGAGGGTTCTACGAGCAGTACTTC. This translates into CASSVLAGGFYEQYF. Full variable domain (remainder filled in from reference TRBV19 and TRBJ2-7): DGGITQSPKYLFRKEGQNVTLSCEQNLNHDAMYWYRQDPGQGLRLIYYSQIVNDFQKGDIAEGYSVSREKKESFPLTVTSAQKNPTAFYLCASSVLAGGFYEQYFGPGTRLTVT.

The rearrangement uses TRBV10-3 and TRBJ1-4; D call uncertain. Trimming stripped 6 bases from V and 7 bases from J, with 15 bases between. CDR1 ENHRY and CDR2 SYGVKD come from the germline V gene. CDR3 length: 14 residues. The CDR3 DNA reads as TGTGCCATCAGGTTGGGTCCCGAAGGTGAAAAACTGTTTTTT. Residues: CAIRLGPEGEKLFF.

The CDR3 DNA sequence: TGTGCCAGCAGCTTGGTGGGGACGTCGAAAAGCACAGATACGCAGTATTTT. Its translation: CASSLVGTSKSTDTQYF. The V gene is TRBV5-8, the J gene TRBJ2-3, with D possibly being TRBD1 or TRBD2 (5 bases each). V was trimmed by 0 bases and J by 0 bases, leaving 14 bases between them. This CDR3 has 17 residues. The germline CDR1 and CDR2 sequences are SGHTS and YDEGEE.

V gene TRBV2 combines with J gene TRBJ2-5, with 9 bases lining up with TRBD2. Germline V gene data show CDR1 as SNHLY and CDR2 as FYNNEI. CDR3 length equals 16 residues. Trimming took 0 bases from V and 6 from J; bases not matched to a gene: 8. CDR3 region: CASSEAPAGGMQTQYF. DNA for the CDR3: TGTGCCAGCAGTGAAGCGCCGGCGGGGGGGATGCAGACCCAGTACTTC.

This clone showed up just a few times. J is TRBJ1-6 and V is TRBV2; weak D call: TRBD1 (5 bases). The CDR3 runs to 13 residues. Trimming left V 11 bases short and J 11 bases short, with 19 bases between. CDR1 SNHLY and CDR2 FYNNEI come from the germline V gene. The CDR3 reads CAGTGGGGTPLHF. The CDR3 coding sequence is TGTGCCGGCACTGGGGGTGGGGGAACACCCCTCCACTTT.

This chain joins TRBV11-3 and TRBJ2-5, with D unclear. The CDR3 has 13 residues. V was trimmed by 0 bases and J by 3 bases, leaving 5 bases between them. Germline V CDR1 and CDR2: SGHNT, YENEEA. In DNA form, the CDR3 reads TGTGCCAGCAGCTTAGAACAAGAAGAGACCCAGTACTTC. Amino acid sequence: CASSLEQEETQYF.

A few counts support this clone. V is TRBV18 and J is TRBJ2-2, with 8 bases fitting TRBD1. This CDR3 comprises 16 residues. CDR1 is KGHSH, CDR2 LQKENI, per germline. Trimming took 3 bases from V and 4 from J; bases not matched to a gene: 7. The CDR3 DNA sequence: TGTGCCAGCTCACCTAAGGGAACAGGGGGCACCGGGGAGCTGTTTTTT. Amino acid sequence: CASSPKGTGGTGELFF. The full variable domain, rest sourced from reference TRBV18 and TRBJ2-2, is NAGVMQNPRHLVRRRGQEARLRCSPMKGHSHVYWYRQLPEEGLKFMVYLQKENIIDESGMPKERFSAEFPKEGPSILRIQQVVRGDSAAYFCASSPKGTGGTGELFFGEGSRLTVL.